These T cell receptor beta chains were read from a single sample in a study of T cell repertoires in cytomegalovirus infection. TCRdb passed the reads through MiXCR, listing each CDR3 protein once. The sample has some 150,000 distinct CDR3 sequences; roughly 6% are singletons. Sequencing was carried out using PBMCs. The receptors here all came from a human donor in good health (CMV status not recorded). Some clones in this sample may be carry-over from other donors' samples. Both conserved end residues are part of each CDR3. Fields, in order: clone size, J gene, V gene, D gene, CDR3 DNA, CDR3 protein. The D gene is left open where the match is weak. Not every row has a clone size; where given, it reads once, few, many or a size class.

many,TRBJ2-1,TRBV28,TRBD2,TGTGCCAGCAGGGCCCGGGGGGTCTCCCCCTACAATGAGCAGTTCTTC,CASRARGVSPYNEQFF
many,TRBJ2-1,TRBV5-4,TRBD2,TGTGCCAGCAGCCGGGGGGGACCCAGCTCCTACAATGAGCAGTTCTTC,CASSRGGPSSYNEQFF
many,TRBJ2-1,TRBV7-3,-,TGTGCCAGCAGCCAGGCCAATGGAAATGAGCAGTTCTTC,CASSQANGNEQFF
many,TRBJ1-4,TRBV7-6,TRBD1,TGTGCCAGCAGCTCCGGGGGACAGTCCATTCGCCTAAATGAAAAACTGTTTTTT,CASSSGGQSIRLNEKLFF
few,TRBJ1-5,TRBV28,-,TGTGCCAGCAGCCATACTAGAGACAGACAATATAGCAATCAGCCCCAGCATTTT,CASSHTRDRQYSNQPQHF
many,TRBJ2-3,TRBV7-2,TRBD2,TGTGCCAGCAGCTTAATTAGCGGGGCGGAAGGGGATACGCAGTATTTT,CASSLISGAEGDTQYF
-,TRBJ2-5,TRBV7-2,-,TGTGCCAGCAGCTTCCAAGGTTCAGAGACCCAGTACTTC,CASSFQGSETQYF
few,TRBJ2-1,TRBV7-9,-,TGTGCCAGCATTCCTCCCCCCCCCACCCAGTTCTTC,CASIPPPPTQFF
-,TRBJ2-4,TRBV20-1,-,TGCAGTGCCGCCCTCGAGTCCAAAAACATTCAGTACTTC,CSAALESKNIQYF
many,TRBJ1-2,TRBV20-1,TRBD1,TGCAGTGCTCCGGGACAGGGTTATGGCTACACCTTC,CSAPGQGYGYTF
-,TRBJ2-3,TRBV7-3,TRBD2,TGTGCCAGCAGCTTAACGCGGGAGATAGATACGCAGTATTTT,CASSLTREIDTQYF
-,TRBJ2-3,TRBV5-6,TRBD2,TGTGCCAGCAGCTTGGAGCAGCGGGGGCGCACAGATACGCAGTATTTT,CASSLEQRGRTDTQYF
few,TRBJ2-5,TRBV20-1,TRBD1,TGCAGTGCTAGAGACCGGGACAGGGGTGGGACCCAGTACTTC,CSARDRDRGGTQYF
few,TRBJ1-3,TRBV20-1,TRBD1,TGCAGTGCTAGGGTGGACAGGGTTCTCTCTGGAAACACCATATATTTT,CSARVDRVLSGNTIYF
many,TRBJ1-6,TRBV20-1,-,TGCAGTGCTAGAGATTCCCTCAGCAGGGGTGATTCACCCCTCCACTTT,CSARDSLSRGDSPLHF
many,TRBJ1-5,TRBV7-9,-,TGTGCCAGCAGCCCGGGGCCTAGGGAGGGGAGCAATCAGCCCCAGCATTTT,CASSPGPREGSNQPQHF
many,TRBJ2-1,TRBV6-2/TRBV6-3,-,TGTGCCAGCGGGTCAGGTCCCTTGAAGGTCAATGAGCAGTTCTTC,CASGSGPLKVNEQFF
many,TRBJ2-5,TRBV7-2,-,TGTGCCAGCAGCAACCCGGGAGTTGTTGACGAGACCCAGTACTTC,CASSNPGVVDETQYF
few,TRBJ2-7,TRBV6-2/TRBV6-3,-,TGTGCCAGCAGTTACTCCACAGGTACGGGCGAGCAGTACTTC,CASSYSTGTGEQYF
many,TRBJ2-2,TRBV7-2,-,TGTGCCAGCAGCTTATTCAGGGTCGGAAACACCGGGGAGCTGTTTTTT,CASSLFRVGNTGELFF
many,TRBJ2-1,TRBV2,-,TGTGCCAGCAGTGAAGCGTGGAGGACAAGGGGAAATGAGCAGTTCTTC,CASSEAWRTRGNEQFF
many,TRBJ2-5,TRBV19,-,TGTGCCACCCGAGGTAGAGAGACCCAGTACTTC,CATRGRETQYF
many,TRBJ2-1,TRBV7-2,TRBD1,TGTGCCAGCAGCTTATTCTCCCGACAGGGCAATGAGCAGTTCTTC,CASSLFSRQGNEQFF
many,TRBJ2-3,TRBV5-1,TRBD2,TGCGCCAGCAGCACCTTTAGCGGGGGGGCCGGTAATACGCAGTATTTT,CASSTFSGGAGNTQYF
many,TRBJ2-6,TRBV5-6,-,TGTGCCAGCAGCGGGGACTTCTCTGGGGCCAACGTCCTGACTTTC,CASSGDFSGANVLTF
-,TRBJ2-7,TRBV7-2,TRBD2,TGTGCCAGCAGCTTAAGTGAACGGGGGGAAATGCAGTACTTC,CASSLSERGEMQYF
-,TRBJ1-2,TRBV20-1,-,TGCAGTGCCCACCCTCCCCGGGGGGCTACTCATGGCTACACCTTC,CSAHPPRGATHGYTF
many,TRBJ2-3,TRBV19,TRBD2,TGTGCCAGTTCCATAGCGGGGGGTACCACAGATACGCAGTATTTT,CASSIAGGTTDTQYF
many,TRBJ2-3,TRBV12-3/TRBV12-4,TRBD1,TGTGCCAGCACGCTTACAGGGGGCACAGATACGCAGTATTTT,CASTLTGGTDTQYF
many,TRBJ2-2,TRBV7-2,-,TGTGCCAGCAGCGCCGGACGGCGTACCGGGGAGCTGTTTTTT,CASSAGRRTGELFF
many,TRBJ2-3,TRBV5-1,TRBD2,TGTGCCAGCAGCTTTCGGGGGGTCGGCACAGATACGCAGTATTTT,CASSFRGVGTDTQYF
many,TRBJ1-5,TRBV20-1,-,TGCAGTGCTAGAAAGGGGGTCAATCAGCCCCAGCATTTT,CSARKGVNQPQHF
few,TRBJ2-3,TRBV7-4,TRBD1,TGTGCCAGCAGCTTACTTGGGACAGCGACGGATACGCAGTATTTT,CASSLLGTATDTQYF
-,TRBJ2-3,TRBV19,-,TGTGCCAGTAGTATAGCGGGTGCGGGCGATACGCAGTATTTT,CASSIAGAGDTQYF
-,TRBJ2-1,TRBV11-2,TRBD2,TGTGCCAGCAAGCGCGGGGGGGGGTTCAATGAGCAGTTCTTC,CASKRGGGFNEQFF
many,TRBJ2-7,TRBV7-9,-,TGTGCCAGTAGGGGCCAGTCCTACGAGCAGTACTTC,CASRGQSYEQYF
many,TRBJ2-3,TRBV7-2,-,TGTGCCAGCAGCCCTCAGGGTGACACGCAGTATTTT,CASSPQGDTQYF
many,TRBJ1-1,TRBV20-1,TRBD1,TGCAGTGCTTTGACAGGGCAAGGCATGAACACTGAAGCTTTCTTT,CSALTGQGMNTEAFF
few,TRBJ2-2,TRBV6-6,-,TGTGCCAGCTGGAGGTCCGGGGAGCTGTTTTTT,CASWRSGELFF
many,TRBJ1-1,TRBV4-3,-,TGCGCCAGCAGCCAAGACAGAACTGAAGCTTTCTTT,CASSQDRTEAFF
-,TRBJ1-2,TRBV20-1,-,TGCAGTGCTAGAGTCGGGAGCTATGGCTACACCTTC,CSARVGSYGYTF
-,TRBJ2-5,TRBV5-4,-,TGTGCCAGCAGCTTAACTAGCCTGGGGGAGACCCAGTACTTC,CASSLTSLGETQYF
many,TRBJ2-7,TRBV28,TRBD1,TGTGCCAGCAGTTCACCGGGACAGGTATCCCCCTACGAGCAGTACTTC,CASSSPGQVSPYEQYF
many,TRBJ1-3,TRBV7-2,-,TGTGCCAGCAGCTTAGAACCGAGCTCTGGAAACACCATATATTTT,CASSLEPSSGNTIYF
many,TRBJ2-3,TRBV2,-,TGTGCCAGCAGTGAACGGGCAGGGATCCCAGATACGCAGTATTTT,CASSERAGIPDTQYF
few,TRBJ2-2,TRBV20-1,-,TGCAGTGCTAGTACGGGGGCGAACACCGGGGAGCTGTTTTTT,CSASTGANTGELFF
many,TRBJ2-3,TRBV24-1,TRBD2,TGTGCCACCAGTGATCTAGCGGCAGATACGCAGTATTTT,CATSDLAADTQYF
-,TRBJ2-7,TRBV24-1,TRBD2,TGTGCCACCAGTGGGACTAGCGGTAGCTCCTACGGGCAGTACTTC,CATSGTSGSSYGQYF
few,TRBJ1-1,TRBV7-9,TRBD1,TGTGCCAGCAGCTTAGAAGGGGGCGGGACTGAAGCTTTCTTT,CASSLEGGGTEAFF
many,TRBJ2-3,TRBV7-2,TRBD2,TGTGCCAGCAGCTTAGCTCGCGGGGGGATAAGCACAGATACGCAGTATTTT,CASSLARGGISTDTQYF
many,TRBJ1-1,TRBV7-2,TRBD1,TGTGCCAGCAGGAACACAGGGGGCACTGAAGCTTTCTTT,CASRNTGGTEAFF
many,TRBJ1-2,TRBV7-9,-,TGTGCCAGCAGCTTAGGGGGTGGGCAGGCTCATGGCTACACCTTC,CASSLGGGQAHGYTF
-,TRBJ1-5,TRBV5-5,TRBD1,TGTGCCAGCAGCTTCCAGGGGGGGAATCAGCCCCAGCATTTT,CASSFQGGNQPQHF
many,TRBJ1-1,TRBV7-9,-,TGTGCCAGCAGCCCCGACAGAACCTGGACTGAAGCTTTCTTT,CASSPDRTWTEAFF
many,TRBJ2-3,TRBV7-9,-,TGTGCCAGCAGCTTAGGGACAGCTTTCACAGATACGCAGTATTTT,CASSLGTAFTDTQYF
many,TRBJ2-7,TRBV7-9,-,TGTGCCAGCAGCAAGGCCCCTAATCCCTACGAGCAGTACTTC,CASSKAPNPYEQYF
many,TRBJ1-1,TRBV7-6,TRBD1,TGTGCCAGCAGCTCCGGGACAGGGGCAGCTTTCTTT,CASSSGTGAAFF
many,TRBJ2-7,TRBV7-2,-,TGTGCCAGCAGCTTAGGAATGCCAGGGGCATACGAGCAGTACTTC,CASSLGMPGAYEQYF
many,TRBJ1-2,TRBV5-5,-,TGTGCCAGCAGACCACAAGCCGATGGCTACACCTTC,CASRPQADGYTF
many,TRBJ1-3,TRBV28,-,TGTGCCGGGCGGTCTGGAAACACCATATATTTT,CAGRSGNTIYF